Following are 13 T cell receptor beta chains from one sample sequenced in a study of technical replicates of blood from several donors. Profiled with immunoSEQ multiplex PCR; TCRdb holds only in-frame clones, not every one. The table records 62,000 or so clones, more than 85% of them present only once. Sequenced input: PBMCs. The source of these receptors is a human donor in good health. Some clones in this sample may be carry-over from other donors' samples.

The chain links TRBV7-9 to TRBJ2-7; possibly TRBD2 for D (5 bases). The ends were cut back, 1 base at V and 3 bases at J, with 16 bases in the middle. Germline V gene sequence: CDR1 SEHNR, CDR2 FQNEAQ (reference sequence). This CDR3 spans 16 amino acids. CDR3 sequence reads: CASSLGLGILRYEQYF. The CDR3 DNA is TGTGCCAGCAGCTTAGGGCTCGGGATACTCCGCTACGAGCAGTACTTC.

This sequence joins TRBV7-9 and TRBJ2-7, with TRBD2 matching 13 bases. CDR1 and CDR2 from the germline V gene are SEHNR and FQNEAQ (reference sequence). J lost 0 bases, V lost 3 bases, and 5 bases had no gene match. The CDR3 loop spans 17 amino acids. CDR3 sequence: CASSLGRLAGGSYEQYF. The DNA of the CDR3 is TGTGCCAGCAGCTTGGGACGACTAGCGGGGGGCTCCTACGAGCAGTACTTC. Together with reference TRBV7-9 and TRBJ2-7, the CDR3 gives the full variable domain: DTGVSQNPRHKITKRGQNVTFRCDPISEHNRLYWYRQTLGQGPEFLTYFQNEAQLEKSRLLSDRFSAERPKGSFSTLEIQRTEQGDSAMYLCASSLGRLAGGSYEQYFGPGTRLTVT.

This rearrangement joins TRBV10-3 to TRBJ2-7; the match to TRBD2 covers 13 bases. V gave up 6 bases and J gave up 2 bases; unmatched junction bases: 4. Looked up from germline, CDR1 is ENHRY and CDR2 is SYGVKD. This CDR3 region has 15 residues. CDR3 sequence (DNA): TGTGCCATCAGCGCGGGACTAGCGGGGACCTACGAGCAGTACTTC. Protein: CAISAGLAGTYEQYF.

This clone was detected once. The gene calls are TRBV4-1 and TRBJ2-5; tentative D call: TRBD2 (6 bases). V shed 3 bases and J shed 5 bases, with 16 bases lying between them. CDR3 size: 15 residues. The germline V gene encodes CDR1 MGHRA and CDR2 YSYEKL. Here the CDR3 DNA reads TGCGCCAGCAGCCACATCCCAGGGACTGGCGAGACCCAGTACTTC. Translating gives CASSHIPGTGETQYF.

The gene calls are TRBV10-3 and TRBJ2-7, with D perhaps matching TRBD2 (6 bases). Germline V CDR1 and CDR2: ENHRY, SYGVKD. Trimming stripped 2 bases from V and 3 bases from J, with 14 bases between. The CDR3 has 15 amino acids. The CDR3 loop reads CAISEVASDSYEQYF. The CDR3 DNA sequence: TGTGCCATCAGTGAGGTGGCTAGCGATAGCTACGAGCAGTACTTC.

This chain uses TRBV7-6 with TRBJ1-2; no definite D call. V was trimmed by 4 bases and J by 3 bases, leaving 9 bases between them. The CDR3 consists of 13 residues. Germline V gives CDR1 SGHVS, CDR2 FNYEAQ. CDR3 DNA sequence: TGTGCCAGCAGCTCATACAGTGACTATGGCTACACCTTC. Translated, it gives CASSSYSDYGYTF. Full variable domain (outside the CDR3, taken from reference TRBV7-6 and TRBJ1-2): GAGVSQSPRYKVTKRGQDVALRCDPISGHVSLYWYRQALGQGPEFLTYFNYEAQQDKSGLPNDRFSAERPEGSISTLTIQRTEQRDSAMYRCASSSYSDYGYTFGSGTRLTVV.

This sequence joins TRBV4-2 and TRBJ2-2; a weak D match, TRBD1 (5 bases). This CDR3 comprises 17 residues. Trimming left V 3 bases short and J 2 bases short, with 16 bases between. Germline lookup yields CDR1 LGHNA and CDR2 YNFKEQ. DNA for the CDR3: TGTGCCAGCAGCCATTCCTCGAGCCAGGGAAACACCGGGGAGCTGTTTTTT. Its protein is CASSHSSSQGNTGELFF.

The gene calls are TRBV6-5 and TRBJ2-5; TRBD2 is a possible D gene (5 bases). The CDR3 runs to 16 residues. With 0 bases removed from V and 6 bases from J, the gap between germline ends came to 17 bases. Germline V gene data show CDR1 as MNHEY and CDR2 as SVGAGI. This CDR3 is CASSYSGSPLGKTQYF. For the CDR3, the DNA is TGTGCCAGCAGTTACTCCGGCAGCCCACTAGGAAAGACCCAGTACTTC.

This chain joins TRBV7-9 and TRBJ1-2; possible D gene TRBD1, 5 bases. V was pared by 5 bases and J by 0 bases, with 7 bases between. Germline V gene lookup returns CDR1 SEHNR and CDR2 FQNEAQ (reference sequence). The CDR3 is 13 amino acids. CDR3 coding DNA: TGTGCCAGCAGCCAAGGGGCTAACTATGGCTACACCTTC. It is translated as CASSQGANYGYTF. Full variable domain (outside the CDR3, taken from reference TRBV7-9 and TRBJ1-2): DTGVSQNPRHKITKRGQNVTFRCDPISEHNRLYWYRQTLGQGPEFLTYFQNEAQLEKSRLLSDRFSAERPKGSFSTLEIQRTEQGDSAMYLCASSQGANYGYTFGSGTRLTVV.

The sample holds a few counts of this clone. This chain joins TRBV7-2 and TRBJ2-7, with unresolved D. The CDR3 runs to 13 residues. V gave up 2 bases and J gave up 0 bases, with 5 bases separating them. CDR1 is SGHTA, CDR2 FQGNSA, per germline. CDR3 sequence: CASSLSVSYEQYF. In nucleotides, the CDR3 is TGTGCCAGCAGCTTATCGGTCTCCTACGAGCAGTACTTC.

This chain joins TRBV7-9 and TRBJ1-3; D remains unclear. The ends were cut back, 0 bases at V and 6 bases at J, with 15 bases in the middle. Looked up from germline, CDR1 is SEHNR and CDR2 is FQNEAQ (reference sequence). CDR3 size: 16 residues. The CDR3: CASSLATGSGINTIYF. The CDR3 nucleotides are TGTGCCAGCAGCTTAGCGACCGGGAGTGGAATAAACACCATATATTTT.

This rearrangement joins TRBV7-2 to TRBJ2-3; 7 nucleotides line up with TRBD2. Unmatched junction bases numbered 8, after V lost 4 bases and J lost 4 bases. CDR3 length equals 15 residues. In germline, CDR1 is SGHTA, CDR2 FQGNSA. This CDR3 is CASSSQRGTADTQYF. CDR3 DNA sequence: TGTGCCAGCAGCTCTCAGCGGGGAACTGCAGATACGCAGTATTTT.

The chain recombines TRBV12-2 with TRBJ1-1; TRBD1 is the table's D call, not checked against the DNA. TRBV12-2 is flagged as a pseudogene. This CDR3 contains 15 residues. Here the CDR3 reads CASRQRQDKNTEAFF. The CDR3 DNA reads TGTGCAAGTCGCCAAAGACAGGACAAGAACACTGAAGCTTTCTTT.